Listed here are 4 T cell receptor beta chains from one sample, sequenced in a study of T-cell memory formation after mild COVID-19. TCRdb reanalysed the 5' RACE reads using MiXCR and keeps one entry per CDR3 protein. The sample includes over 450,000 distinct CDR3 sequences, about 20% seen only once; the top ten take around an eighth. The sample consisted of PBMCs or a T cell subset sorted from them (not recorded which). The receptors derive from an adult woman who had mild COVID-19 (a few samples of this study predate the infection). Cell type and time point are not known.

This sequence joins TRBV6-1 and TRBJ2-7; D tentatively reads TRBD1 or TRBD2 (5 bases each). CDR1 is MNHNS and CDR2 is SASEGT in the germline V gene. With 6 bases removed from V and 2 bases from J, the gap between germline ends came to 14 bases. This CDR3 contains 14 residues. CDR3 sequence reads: CASRGVGVTYEQYF. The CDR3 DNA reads TGTGCCAGCAGGGGGGTCGGAGTGACCTACGAGCAGTACTTC.

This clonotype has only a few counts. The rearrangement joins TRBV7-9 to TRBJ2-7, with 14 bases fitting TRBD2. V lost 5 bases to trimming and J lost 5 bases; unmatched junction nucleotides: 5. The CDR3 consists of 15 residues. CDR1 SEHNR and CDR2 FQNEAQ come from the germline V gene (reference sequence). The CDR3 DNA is TGTGCCAGCAGCCCAGGACTAGCGGGAGGAGACGAGCAGTACTTC. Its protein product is CASSPGLAGGDEQYF. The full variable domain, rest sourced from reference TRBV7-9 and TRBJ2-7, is DTGVSQNPRHKITKRGQNVTFRCDPISEHNRLYWYRQTLGQGPEFLTYFQNEAQLEKSRLLSDRFSAERPKGSFSTLEIQRTEQGDSAMYLCASSPGLAGGDEQYFGPGTRLTVT.

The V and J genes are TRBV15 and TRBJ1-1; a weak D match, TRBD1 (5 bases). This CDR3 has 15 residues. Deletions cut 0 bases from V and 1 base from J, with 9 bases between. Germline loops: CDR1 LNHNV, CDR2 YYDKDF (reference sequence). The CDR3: CATSRDRVKNTEAFF. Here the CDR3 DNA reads TGTGCCACCAGCAGAGACAGGGTCAAGAACACTGAAGCTTTCTTT.

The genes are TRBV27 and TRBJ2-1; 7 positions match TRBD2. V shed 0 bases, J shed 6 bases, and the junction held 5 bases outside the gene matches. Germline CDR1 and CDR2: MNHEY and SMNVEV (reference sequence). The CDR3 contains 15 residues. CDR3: CASSLSAGRFNEQFF. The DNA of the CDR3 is TGTGCCAGCAGTTTATCGGCCGGGAGGTTCAATGAGCAGTTCTTC.